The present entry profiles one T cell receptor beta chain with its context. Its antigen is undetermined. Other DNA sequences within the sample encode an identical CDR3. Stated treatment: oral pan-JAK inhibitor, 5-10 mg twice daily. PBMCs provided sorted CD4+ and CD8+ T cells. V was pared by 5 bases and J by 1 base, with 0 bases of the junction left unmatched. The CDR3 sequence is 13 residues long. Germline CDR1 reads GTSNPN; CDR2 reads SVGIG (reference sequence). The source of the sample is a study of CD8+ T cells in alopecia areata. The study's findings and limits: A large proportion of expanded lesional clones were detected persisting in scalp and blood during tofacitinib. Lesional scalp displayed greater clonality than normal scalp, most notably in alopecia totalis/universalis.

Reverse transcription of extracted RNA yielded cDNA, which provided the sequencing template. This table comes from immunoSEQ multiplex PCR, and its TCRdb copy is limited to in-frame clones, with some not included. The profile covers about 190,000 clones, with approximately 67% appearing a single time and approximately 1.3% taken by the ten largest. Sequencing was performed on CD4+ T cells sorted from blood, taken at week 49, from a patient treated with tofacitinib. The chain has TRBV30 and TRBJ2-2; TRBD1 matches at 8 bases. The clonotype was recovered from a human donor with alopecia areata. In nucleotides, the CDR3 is TGTGCCTGGGGGACAGGGAACACCGGGGAGCTGTTTTTT. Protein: CAWGTGNTGELFF. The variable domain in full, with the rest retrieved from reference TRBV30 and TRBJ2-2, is SQTIHQWPATLVQPVGSPLSLECTVEGTSNPNLYWYRQAAGRGLQLLFYSVGIGQISSEVPQNLSASRPQDRQFILSSKKLLLSDSGFYLCAWGTGNTGELFFGEGSRLTVL.